These T cell receptor beta chains were read from a single sample in a study of shared clonotypes between healthy human individuals. TCRdb's table, derived via immunoSEQ multiplex PCR, lists solely in-frame clones and lacks some. This sample has some 580,000 clones, with about 97% found just once. Sequencing input: naive CD4+ T cells sorted from blood. These TCRs come from a woman aged 30 to 39 in good health. Each CDR3 is given with its conserved first and last residue. D genes are given only for firm matches. Clone sizes are given selectively: once, few, many, or a class where the clone is expanded.

CASSEVANEQFF | TGTGCCAGCAGTGAAGTCGCCAATGAGCAGTTCTTC | NA | NA | TRBJ2-1 | TRBV2
CASSLAATAYGYTF | TGCGCCAGCAGCTTGGCAGCGACAGCCTATGGCTACACCTTC | NA | NA | TRBJ1-2 | TRBV5-1
CASSQNPGQGAALTEAFF | TGTGCCAGCAGTCAAAACCCGGGACAGGGGGCTGCTTTGACTGAAGCTTTCTTT | NA | TRBD1 | TRBJ1-1 | TRBV7-6
CASSPTFF | TGTGCCAGCTCACCAACGTTCTTC | once | NA | TRBJ2-1 | TRBV18
CASSKVPYTGGDNSNQPQHF | TGTGCCAGCAGCAAAGTCCCATATACCGGAGGGGACAATAGCAATCAGCCCCAGCATTTT | NA | NA | TRBJ1-5 | TRBV21-1
CSARTSYEQYF | TGCAGTGCTAGGACTAGCTACGAGCAGTACTTC | NA | NA | TRBJ2-7 | TRBV20-1
CASSPPGGWSTGELFF | TGTGCCAGCTCACCACCTGGGGGCTGGAGCACCGGGGAGCTGTTTTTT | once | NA | TRBJ2-2 | TRBV18
CASSMRTGNTGELFF | TGTGCCAGCAGCATGCGGACAGGGAACACCGGGGAGCTGTTTTTT | NA | TRBD1 | TRBJ2-2 | TRBV9
CASSARQEYGYTF | TGTGCCAGCAGCGCCCGACAGGAGTATGGCTACACCTTC | NA | NA | TRBJ1-2 | TRBV9
CASSIDNTAGGKNEQFF | TGTGCCAGTAGTATAGATAATACGGCGGGAGGGAAAAATGAGCAGTTCTTC | NA | TRBD2 | TRBJ2-1 | TRBV19
CSGDKNTEAFF | TGCAGCGGAGACAAGAACACTGAAGCTTTCTTT | NA | NA | TRBJ1-1 | TRBV29-1
CASSFKGGSTDTQYF | TGTGCCAGCAGCTTTAAGGGGGGAAGCACAGATACGCAGTATTTT | NA | NA | TRBJ2-3 | TRBV5-6
CASSYGAGGPGELFF | TGTGCCAGCAGTTATGGGGCAGGGGGTCCCGGGGAGCTGTTTTTT | NA | TRBD1 | TRBJ2-2 | TRBV6-5
CASSLAQGRVNQPQHF | TGTGCCAGCAGCTTAGCCCAGGGGAGGGTAAATCAGCCCCAGCATTTT | once | NA | TRBJ1-5 | TRBV11-2
CASSLARVFNSYNEQFF | TGTGCCAGCAGCTTAGCCCGGGTATTTAACTCCTACAATGAGCAGTTCTTC | NA | NA | TRBJ2-1 | TRBV11-2
CASSGVWRASTDTQYF | TGTGCCAGCAGTGGCGTCTGGCGTGCTAGCACAGATACGCAGTATTTT | NA | NA | TRBJ2-3 | TRBV6-1
CASSLQPPMNTEAFF | TGTGCCAGCAGTTTACAGCCACCTATGAACACTGAAGCTTTCTTT | NA | NA | TRBJ1-1 | TRBV28
CASSLQGASTDTQYF | TGCGCCAGCAGCTTACAAGGGGCGAGCACAGATACGCAGTATTTT | NA | NA | TRBJ2-3 | TRBV5-1
CASRDRAGNTIYF | TGTGCCAGCCGGGACAGGGCTGGAAACACCATATATTTT | NA | TRBD1 | TRBJ1-3 | TRBV7-8
CASSPRLSGMTGELFF | TGTGCCAGCAGCCCGCGGCTAAGCGGGATGACCGGGGAGCTGTTTTTT | NA | TRBD2 | TRBJ2-2 | TRBV11-2
CASSKARRLPRGNQPQHF | TGTGCCAGCAGCAAAGCGCGGCGGCTACCGAGGGGCAATCAGCCCCAGCATTTT | NA | NA | TRBJ1-5 | TRBV21-1
CASSGGPGSNTGELFF | TGTGCCAGTAGCGGAGGCCCGGGCAGTAACACCGGGGAGCTGTTTTTT | NA | NA | TRBJ2-2 | TRBV19
CASSILTGTLAPDTQYF | TGTGCCAGCAGCATCCTGACCGGGACTCTAGCCCCAGATACGCAGTATTTT | NA | NA | TRBJ2-3 | TRBV21-1
CASSSGVTGELFF | TGTGCCAGCAGCTCAGGGGTCACCGGGGAGCTGTTTTTT | NA | NA | TRBJ2-2 | TRBV7-9
CASRPRSFGTATGELFF | TGTGCCAGCAGGCCTCGTTCCTTCGGGACAGCCACCGGGGAGCTGTTTTTT | NA | TRBD1 | TRBJ2-2 | TRBV28
CASSPPDQGYEQYF | TGTGCCAGCTCACCACCGGATCAGGGGTACGAGCAGTACTTC | NA | NA | TRBJ2-7 | TRBV18
CASSLSLSGRGTDTQYF | TGTGCCAGCAGTCTTTCACTTAGCGGGAGAGGCACAGATACGCAGTATTTT | NA | TRBD2 | TRBJ2-3 | TRBV7-8
CASTLAGGHYEQYF | TGTGCCAGCACCCTAGCGGGAGGCCACTACGAGCAGTACTTC | NA | TRBD2 | TRBJ2-7 | TRBV2
CAWGDRGLGYTF | TGTGCCTGGGGGGACAGGGGGCTAGGCTACACCTTC | few | TRBD1 | TRBJ1-2 | TRBV30
CAISDRATTDTQYF | TGTGCCATCAGCGACAGGGCGACTACAGATACGCAGTATTTT | NA | TRBD1 | TRBJ2-3 | TRBV10-3
CASSLQAGGPRETQYF | TGTGCCAGCAGCTTACAAGCGGGAGGGCCGAGGGAGACCCAGTACTTC | NA | TRBD2 | TRBJ2-5 | TRBV7-9
CASSLGGDTEAFF | TGTGCCAGCAGTTTAGGGGGGGACACTGAAGCTTTCTTT | NA | NA | TRBJ1-1 | TRBV6-6
CASTGTGIQPQHF | TGTGCCAGCACCGGGACAGGAATTCAGCCCCAGCATTTT | once | TRBD1 | TRBJ1-5 | TRBV2
CASSGRLAESTYEQYF | TGTGCCAGCAGCGGAAGACTAGCGGAGTCCACCTACGAGCAGTACTTC | NA | TRBD2 | TRBJ2-7 | TRBV5-4